The 21 T cell receptor beta chains reported below all come from one sample, sequenced in a study of blood T cell repertoires in COVID-19. Libraries were prepared by immunoSEQ multiplex PCR; TCRdb keeps only in-frame clonotypes and omits some of them. The sample lists 250,000 to 300,000 clones; over 65% were seen once. Input material: peripheral blood. Source of these receptors: a man aged 55 to 70 who had recovered from COVID-19.

Of note for this clone: This same CDR3 is encoded by further DNA sequences in the sample. The CDR3 loop reads CASSSTSGQPYEQYF. The CDR3 DNA reads as TGCGCCAGCAGCTCAACCTCGGGACAGCCCTACGAGCAGTACTTC. The chain recombines TRBV5-1 with TRBJ2-7; 7 nucleotides line up with TRBD1. V trimming: 3 bases; J trimming: 2 bases; junction bases outside the gene matches: 8. CDR1 is SGHRS and CDR2 is YFSETQ in the germline V gene. This CDR3 is built from 15 residues.

The rearrangement links TRBV6-5 to TRBJ1-4; 11 bases fit TRBD1. V was clipped by 6 bases and J by 3 bases; unmatched bases: 3. In germline, CDR1 is MNHEY, CDR2 SVGAGI. CDR3 length: 15 amino acids. The CDR3 sequence: CASRGQGAANEKLFF. CDR3 nucleotides: TGTGCCAGCAGAGGACAGGGGGCGGCTAATGAAAAACTGTTTTTT.

The chain recombines TRBV2 with TRBJ2-7; 8 positions match TRBD1. CDR1 is SNHLY, CDR2 FYNNEI, per germline. CDR3 length: 16 residues. V dropped 5 bases and J dropped 3; count of bases not matched to a gene: 12. CDR3 in DNA: TGTGCCAGCAGTTTCGACCCCCAGGGGGCTGGCTACGAGCAGTACTTC. Its protein product is CASSFDPQGAGYEQYF.

The DNA of the CDR3 is TGTGCCAGCAGACGAAATCGCGGGGAGAATCAGCCCCAGCATTTT. The encoded protein is CASRRNRGENQPQHF. The chain is built from TRBV27 and TRBJ1-5; D is undetermined. The CDR3 runs 15 residues. Germline values: CDR1 MNHEY, CDR2 SMNVEV (reference sequence). The V gene lost 6 bases and the J gene lost 4 bases, with 16 bases spanning the gap.

The gene calls are TRBV5-3 and TRBJ1-5; D is ambiguous. TRBV5-3 is noted as an ORF with a role that remains uncertain. Between the trimmed V and J ends, which lost 1 base and 6 bases, there was a span of 11 bases. This CDR3 has 14 amino acids. The CDR3 DNA sequence: TGTGCCAGAAGCTTGCGGCATCGGGGTCAGCCCCAGCATTTT. This sequence encodes CARSLRHRGQPQHF.

V gene TRBV3-1 (or the pseudogene TRBV3-2) combines with J gene TRBJ2-7; D uncertain. The CDR3 has 15 residues. Per germline, CDR1 LGHDT and CDR2 YNNKEL (reference sequence). V lost 2 bases and J lost 0, with 11 bases in between. Written as DNA, the CDR3 is TGTGCCAGCAGCCAACTGGGCCCTGGCTCCTACGAGCAGTACTTC. Translated, it gives CASSQLGPGSYEQYF.

The rearrangement links TRBV5-1 to TRBJ1-5; D unclear. V was pared by 0 bases and J by 3 bases, with 13 bases between. This CDR3 has 16 amino acids. CDR1 SGHRS and CDR2 YFSETQ come from the germline V gene. The chain's CDR3 is CASSLVPGLPNQPQHF. As DNA, the CDR3 is TGCGCCAGCAGCTTGGTGCCCGGTTTGCCCAATCAGCCCCAGCATTTT. Variable domain in full (rest from reference TRBV5-1 and TRBJ1-5): KAGVTQTPRYLIKTRGQQVTLSCSPISGHRSVSWYQQTPGQGLQFLFEYFSETQRNKGNFPGRFSGRQFSNSRSEMNVSTLELGDSALYLCASSLVPGLPNQPQHFGDGTRLSIL.

In its sample, this clone was seen once. This chain joins TRBV24-1 and TRBJ2-7; TRBD2 agrees at 11 bases. Germline values: CDR1 KGHDR, CDR2 SFDVKD. The CDR3 is made up of 14 amino acids. Trimming at V came to 9 bases and at J to 6 bases, leaving 9 bases not matched to a gene. DNA of the CDR3: TGTGCCACCCCTAGCGGGAGGAAAAGAGGCGAGCAGTACTTC. It yields the protein CATPSGRKRGEQYF.

The rearrangement joins TRBV9 to TRBJ2-2, with 7 nucleotides matching TRBD2. Germline V CDR1 and CDR2: SGDLS, YYNGEE. V gave up 4 bases and J gave up 3 bases; unmatched junction bases: 9. There are 16 residues in the CDR3. The CDR3 DNA is TGTGCCAGCAGCTACGGGACTACCGGCGACACCGGGGAGCTGTTTTTT. Encoded protein: CASSYGTTGDTGELFF.

This sequence joins TRBV2 and TRBJ1-1, with no clear D. V was shortened by 2 bases and J by 1 base, with 20 bases between the two germline ends. The CDR3 has 18 amino acids. Germline V gene data show CDR1 as SNHLY and CDR2 as FYNNEI. CDR3 loop: CASSESLPLAGRNTEAFF. CDR3 nucleotides: TGTGCCAGCAGTGAATCTCTTCCACTAGCGGGCAGGAACACTGAAGCTTTCTTT.

This chain's CDR3 is CASSKQGQPNYGYTF. Here the CDR3 DNA reads TGTGCCAGCAGCAAACAGGGCCAACCTAACTATGGCTACACCTTC. The chain is built from TRBV5-5 and TRBJ1-2, with a tentative D call TRBD1 (6 bases). The CDR3 spans 15 residues. V was trimmed by 4 bases and J by 0 bases, leaving 13 bases between them. Germline values: CDR1 SGHKS, CDR2 YYEKEE (reference sequence).

V and J are TRBV7-9 and TRBJ1-2; 7 bases fit TRBD1. V lost 5 bases, J lost 8 bases, and 5 bases stayed unmatched. Germline V CDR1 and CDR2: SEHNR, FQNEAQ (reference sequence). The CDR3 is made up of 12 amino acids. DNA of the CDR3: TGTGCCAGCAGCCTAGACAGGGAGGGCTACACCTTC. Its translation: CASSLDREGYTF.

With regard to this clone: The sample carries other DNA sequences with the same CDR3. The chain is built from TRBV18 and TRBJ1-1; TRBD1 matches 8 bases. The germline V gene has CDR1 KGHSH and CDR2 LQKENI. The CDR3 runs 15 residues. V dropped 0 bases and J dropped 1; count of bases not matched to a gene: 1. CDR3 DNA sequence: TGTGCCAGCTCACCACCGCAGGGGGCGAACACTGAAGCTTTCTTT. Amino acids: CASSPPQGANTEAFF.

This clone turned up a few times. CDR3 in amino acids: CASSAILGGRDGYTF. For the CDR3, the DNA is TGTGCCAGCAGCGCCATTTTAGGGGGGAGGGATGGCTACACCTTC. The chain has TRBV9 and TRBJ1-2, with D tentatively TRBD1 (6 bases). V was shortened by 3 bases and J by 6 bases, with 18 bases between the two germline ends. Germline V gene sequence: CDR1 SGDLS, CDR2 YYNGEE. The CDR3 runs to 15 residues.

The J gene is TRBJ2-6, the V gene TRBV4-1, with a weak D call TRBD1 (5 bases). CDR1 is MGHRA and CDR2 is YSYEKL in the germline V gene. This CDR3 is 15 amino acids long. Trimming shortened V by 4 bases and J by 12 bases, and 19 bases separated the two germline ends. CDR3: CASSRQDTFLSVLTF. In DNA, the CDR3 is TGCGCCAGCAGCCGGCAGGACACCTTCCTCTCCGTCCTGACTTTC.

This CDR3 reads CASSQQGSSGNTIYF. In DNA, the CDR3 is TGTGCCAGCAGCCAACAGGGAAGCTCTGGAAACACCATATATTTT. The rearrangement uses TRBV3-1 (or the pseudogene TRBV3-2) and TRBJ1-3; D is perhaps TRBD1 (5 bases). This CDR3 region has 15 residues. The V end lost 2 bases, the J end lost 0 bases, and 8 bases lay between the germline ends. Germline V lookup: CDR1 LGHDT, CDR2 YNNKEL (reference sequence).

V is TRBV5-4 and J is TRBJ2-5, with TRBD2 matching 9 bases. With V trimmed by 0 bases and J by 2 bases, 2 bases remained unmatched. From germline, CDR1 is SGHNT and CDR2 YYREEE (reference sequence). There are 15 residues in the CDR3. The CDR3 nucleotides read TGTGCCAGCAGCTTGGTGGCGGGAGGGCAAGAGACCCAGTACTTC. It encodes CASSLVAGGQETQYF.

The DNA for the CDR3 is TGTGCCACCAGTGCCTTGGACAGGGGGCATGAAAAACTGTTTTTT. This translates into CATSALDRGHEKLFF. The chain recombines TRBV24-1 with TRBJ1-4, with 11 bases that match TRBD1. The CDR3 extends over 15 amino acids. With 5 bases clipped from V and 6 bases from J, the junction kept 4 bases outside the gene matches. The germline V gene has CDR1 KGHDR and CDR2 SFDVKD.

The gene calls are TRBV11-2 and TRBJ2-1; possibly TRBD2 for D (6 bases). The V end was cut by 2 bases, the J end by 11 bases, with 16 bases between. Germline CDR1 reads SGHAT; CDR2 reads FQNNGV. CDR3 length: 14 residues. The CDR3 nucleotides are TGTGCCAGCAGCTTACAGGTCGCCGGACTAAAGCAGTTCTTC. This codes for CASSLQVAGLKQFF.

The J gene is TRBJ2-2, the V gene TRBV7-2; no definite D call. CDR1 is SGHTA and CDR2 is FQGNSA in the germline V gene. This CDR3 has 13 residues. V shed 3 bases and J shed 4 bases, with 6 bases lying between them. CDR3 nucleotide sequence: TGTGCCAGCAGCTTTACAACCACCGGGGAGCTGTTTTTT. Translating gives CASSFTTTGELFF.

The chain recombines TRBV19 with TRBJ1-3; D possibly corresponds to TRBD1 (5 bases). The CDR3 spans 17 residues. Trimming shortened V by 6 bases and J by 1 base, and 19 bases separated the two germline ends. CDR1 is LNHDA and CDR2 is SQIVND in the germline V gene (reference sequence). The CDR3 loop reads CASSNRAGKGSGNTIYF. CDR3 bases: TGTGCCAGTAGCAACCGGGCAGGGAAAGGATCTGGAAACACCATATATTTT. Using reference TRBV19 and TRBJ1-3 for the parts outside the CDR3, the full variable domain is DGGITQSPKYLFRKEGQNVTLSCEQNLNHDAMYWYRQDPGQGLRLIYYSQIVNDFQKGDIAEGYSVSREKKESFPLTVTSAQKNPTAFYLCASSNRAGKGSGNTIYFGEGSWLTVV.